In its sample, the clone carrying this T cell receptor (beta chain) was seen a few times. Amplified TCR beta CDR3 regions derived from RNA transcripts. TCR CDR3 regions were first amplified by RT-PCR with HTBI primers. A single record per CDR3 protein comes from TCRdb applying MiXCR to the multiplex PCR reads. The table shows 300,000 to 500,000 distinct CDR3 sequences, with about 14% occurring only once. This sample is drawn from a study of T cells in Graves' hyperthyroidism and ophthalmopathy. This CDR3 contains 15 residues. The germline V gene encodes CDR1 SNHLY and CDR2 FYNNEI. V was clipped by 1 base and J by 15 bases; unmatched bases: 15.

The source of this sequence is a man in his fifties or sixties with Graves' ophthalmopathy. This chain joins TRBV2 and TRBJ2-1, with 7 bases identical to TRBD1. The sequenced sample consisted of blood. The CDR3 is CASSEGGGAMFRGFF. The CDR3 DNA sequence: TGTGCCAGCAGTGAAGGAGGGGGCGCGATGTTTAGGGGGTTCTTC.